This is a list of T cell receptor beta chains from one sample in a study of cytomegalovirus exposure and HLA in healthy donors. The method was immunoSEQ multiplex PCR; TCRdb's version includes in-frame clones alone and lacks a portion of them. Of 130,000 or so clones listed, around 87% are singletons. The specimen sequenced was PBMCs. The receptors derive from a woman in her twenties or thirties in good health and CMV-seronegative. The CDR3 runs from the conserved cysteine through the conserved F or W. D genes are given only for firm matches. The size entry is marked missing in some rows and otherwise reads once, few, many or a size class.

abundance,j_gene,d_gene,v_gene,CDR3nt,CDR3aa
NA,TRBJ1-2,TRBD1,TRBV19,TGTGCCAGTAGTGCCAGGGACAGGGGGGCCTATGGCTACACCTTC,CASSARDRGAYGYTF
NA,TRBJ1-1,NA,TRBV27,TGTGCCAGCAGTAGGGGGTTGGTGGGCACTGAAGCTTTCTTT,CASSRGLVGTEAFF
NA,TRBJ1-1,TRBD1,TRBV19,TGTGCCAGTAGTAAGGGGTTCCCGCAGGGGGCATGGGGGAACACTGAAGCTTTCTTT,CASSKGFPQGAWGNTEAFF
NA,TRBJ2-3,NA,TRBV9,TGTGCCAGCAGCGTAGGACTAAGCACAGATACGCAGTATTTT,CASSVGLSTDTQYF
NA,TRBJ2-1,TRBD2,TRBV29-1,TGCAGCACCCGAGGAGCGGGGGCGACGTGGTATGAGCAGTTCTTC,CSTRGAGATWYEQFF
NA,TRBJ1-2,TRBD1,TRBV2,TGTGCCAGCAAAGGGACAGGGGGCTATGGCTACACCTTC,CASKGTGGYGYTF
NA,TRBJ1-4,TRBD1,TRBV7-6,TGTGCCAGCAGCTTAGCTCCCAGGGGGCGGTCTAATGAAAAACTGTTTTTT,CASSLAPRGRSNEKLFF
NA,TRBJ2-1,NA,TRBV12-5,TGTGCTAGTGGTTTGGGAACACTAATGTACAATGAGCAGTTCTTC,CASGLGTLMYNEQFF
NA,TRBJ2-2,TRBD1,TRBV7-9,TGTGCCAGCAGCAACCGCCGGACAGGGTTTACCGGGGAGCTGTTTTTT,CASSNRRTGFTGELFF
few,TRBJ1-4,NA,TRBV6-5,TGTGCCAGCAGTTCCCTAGCCGGGACTGCCCTCGAAAAACTGTTTTTT,CASSSLAGTALEKLFF
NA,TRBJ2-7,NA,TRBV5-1,TGCGCCAGCAGCTTGGGCCAGGGACTCTACGAGCAGTACTTC,CASSLGQGLYEQYF
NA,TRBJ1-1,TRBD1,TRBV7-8,TGTGCCAGCAGCCGGGGGCTACAGGGGGAGGGTGAAGCTTTCTTT,CASSRGLQGEGEAFF
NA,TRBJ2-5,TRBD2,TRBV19,TGTGCCAGTAGCGCTTGGACTAGCGGACAGACCCAGTACTTC,CASSAWTSGQTQYF
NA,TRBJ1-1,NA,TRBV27,TGTGCCAGCAGTTTATCGATCGGCTTCGGGGAACGGGACACTGAAGCTTTCTTT,CASSLSIGFGERDTEAFF
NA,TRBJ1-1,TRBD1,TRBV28,TGTGCCAGCAGTTTACCGGGACAGATGAACACTGAAGCTTTCTTT,CASSLPGQMNTEAFF
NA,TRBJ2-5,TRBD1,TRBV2,TGTGCCAGCAGTGAAAGGGGGCAGGGAGAGACCCAGTACTTC,CASSERGQGETQYF
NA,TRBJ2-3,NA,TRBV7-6,TGTGCCAGCGCAGGGCCAGGGTGGTCAGATACGCAGTATTTT,CASAGPGWSDTQYF
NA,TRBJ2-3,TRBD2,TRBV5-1,TGCGCCAGCAGCTTACCGGGAGGGCAAGCAGATACGCAGTATTTT,CASSLPGGQADTQYF
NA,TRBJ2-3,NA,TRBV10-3,TGTGCCATCAGTGAGCCAGGGGAACCGGGGCTGCAGTATTTT,CAISEPGEPGLQYF
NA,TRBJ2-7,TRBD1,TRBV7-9,TGTGCCAGCAGCTTAGGGTGGTGGCAGGGGGCAGACCCTTCCTACGAGCAGTACTTC,CASSLGWWQGADPSYEQYF
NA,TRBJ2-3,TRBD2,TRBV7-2,TGTGCCAGCGAGAGCGGGGGGCTGGAAGATACGCAGTATTTT,CASESGGLEDTQYF
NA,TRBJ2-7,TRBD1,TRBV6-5,TGTGCCAGCAGTTACTCCTCGGGACAGGGCTACGAGCAGTACTTC,CASSYSSGQGYEQYF
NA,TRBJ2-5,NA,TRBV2,TGTGCCAGCAGTGTGCGGGGCTATCAAGAGACCCAGTACTTC,CASSVRGYQETQYF
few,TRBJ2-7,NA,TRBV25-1,TGTGCCAGCAGTCATTACAGGGTTGACGAGCAGTACTTC,CASSHYRVDEQYF
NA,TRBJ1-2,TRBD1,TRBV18,TGTGCCAGCTCACCCCGGGACAGGGACGGTGGCTACACCTTC,CASSPRDRDGGYTF
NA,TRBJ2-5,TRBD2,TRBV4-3,TGCGCCAGCAGCCCGACTAGCGGCCGGGAGACCCAGTACTTC,CASSPTSGRETQYF
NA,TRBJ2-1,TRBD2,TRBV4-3,TGCGCCAGCAGCCCCCGGGCTAGCGGTCATGAGCAGTTCTTC,CASSPRASGHEQFF
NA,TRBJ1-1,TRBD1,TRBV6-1,TGTGCCAGCAGTTTCACGACAGGGGCGAACACTGAAGCTTTCTTT,CASSFTTGANTEAFF
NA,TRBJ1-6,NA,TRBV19,TGTGCCAGTAGGGGCAGCTCCTATAATTCACCCCTCCACTTT,CASRGSSYNSPLHF
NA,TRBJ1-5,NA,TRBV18,TGTGCCAGCTCACCACAGAGCACTTATCAGCCCCAGCATTTT,CASSPQSTYQPQHF
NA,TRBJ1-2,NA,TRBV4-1,TGCGCCAGCAGCCAAGATCTAACCCAGGGTAATCGCTACACCTTC,CASSQDLTQGNRYTF
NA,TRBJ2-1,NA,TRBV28,TGTGCCAGCAGTTCTTCTCTACGCCCCAATGAGCAGTTCTTC,CASSSSLRPNEQFF
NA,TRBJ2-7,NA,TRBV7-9,TGTGCCAGCAGAACCACAGGGTTCTACGAGCAGTACTTC,CASRTTGFYEQYF
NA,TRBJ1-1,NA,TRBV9,TGTGCCAGCAGCGTAGGGGTAGCTATGAACACTGAAGCTTTCTTT,CASSVGVAMNTEAFF
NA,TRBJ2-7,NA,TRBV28,TGTGCCAGCAGTCCAGGACAGTCCTACGAGCAGTACTTC,CASSPGQSYEQYF
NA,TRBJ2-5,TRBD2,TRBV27,TGTGCCAGCAGTTTATCCTCTACTAGTCCGCGGGAGCAGTACTTC,CASSLSSTSPREQYF
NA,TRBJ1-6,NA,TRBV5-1,TGCGCCAGCAGCTTAGGGGGTATCAGTTCACCCCTCCACTTT,CASSLGGISSPLHF
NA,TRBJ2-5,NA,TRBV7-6,TGTGCCAGCAGCCCCCTAGCTGTAGAGACCCAGTACTTC,CASSPLAVETQYF
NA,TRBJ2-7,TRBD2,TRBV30,TGTGCCTGGAGTGTACCTAGCGGGACGCCCTACGAGCAGTACTTC,CAWSVPSGTPYEQYF
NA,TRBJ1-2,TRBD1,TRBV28,TGTGCCAGCAGTTCCACCGGGACAGGATCTACTAACTATGGCTACACCTTC,CASSSTGTGSTNYGYTF
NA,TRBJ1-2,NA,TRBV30,TGTGCCTCTGAACAGGGAACCTACACCTTC,CASEQGTYTF
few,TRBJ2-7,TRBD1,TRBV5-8,TGTGCCAGCAGCTTTAACAGGGGGTCCTACGAGCAGTACTTC,CASSFNRGSYEQYF
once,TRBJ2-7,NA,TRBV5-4,TGTGCCAGCAGCTTGGACAGCCCATCCTACGAGCAGTACTTC,CASSLDSPSYEQYF
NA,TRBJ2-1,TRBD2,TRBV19,TGTGCCAGTAGCAGACTAGCGGGAGAGGCCTACAATGAGCAGTTCTTC,CASSRLAGEAYNEQFF
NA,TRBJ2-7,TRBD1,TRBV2,TGTGCCAGCAGCGCCCTTACCGACAGGGCGTCCTTTGAGCAGTACTTC,CASSALTDRASFEQYF
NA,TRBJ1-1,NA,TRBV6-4,TGTGCCAGCACACCGGGGAAGACTGAAGCTTTCTTT,CASTPGKTEAFF
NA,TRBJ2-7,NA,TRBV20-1,TGCAGTGCTAGTCCCCAGTACGAGCAGTACTTC,CSASPQYEQYF
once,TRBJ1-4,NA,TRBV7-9,TGTGCCAGCAGCTCCTCGCACAGGGCATACTATGAAAAACTGTTTTTT,CASSSSHRAYYEKLFF
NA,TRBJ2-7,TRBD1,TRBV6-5,TGTGCCAGCAGGGATCCTTCAGGGGGATCCTACGAGCAGTACTTC,CASRDPSGGSYEQYF
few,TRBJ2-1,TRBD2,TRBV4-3,TGCGCCAGCAGCCAAGATTGGAGACTAGCCTCCTACAATGAGCAGTTCTTC,CASSQDWRLASYNEQFF
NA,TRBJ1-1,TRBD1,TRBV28,TGTGCCAGCAGTTGGTACAGGGGGGGAGTTGAAGCTTTCTTT,CASSWYRGGVEAFF
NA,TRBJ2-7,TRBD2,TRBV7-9,TGTGCCAGCAGCTTCGGGACTAGCGGCTACGAGCAGTACTTC,CASSFGTSGYEQYF
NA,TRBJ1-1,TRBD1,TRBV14,TGTGCCAGCAGCAAAAGGGGACAGGGGGTGACTGAAGCTTTCTTT,CASSKRGQGVTEAFF
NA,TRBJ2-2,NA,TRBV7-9,TGTGCCAGCAGCATATCCACCGGGGAGCTGTTTTTT,CASSISTGELFF
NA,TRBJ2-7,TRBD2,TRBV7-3,TGTGCCAGCAGCCCAATGAGCGGGAGCAAGCAGTACTTC,CASSPMSGSKQYF